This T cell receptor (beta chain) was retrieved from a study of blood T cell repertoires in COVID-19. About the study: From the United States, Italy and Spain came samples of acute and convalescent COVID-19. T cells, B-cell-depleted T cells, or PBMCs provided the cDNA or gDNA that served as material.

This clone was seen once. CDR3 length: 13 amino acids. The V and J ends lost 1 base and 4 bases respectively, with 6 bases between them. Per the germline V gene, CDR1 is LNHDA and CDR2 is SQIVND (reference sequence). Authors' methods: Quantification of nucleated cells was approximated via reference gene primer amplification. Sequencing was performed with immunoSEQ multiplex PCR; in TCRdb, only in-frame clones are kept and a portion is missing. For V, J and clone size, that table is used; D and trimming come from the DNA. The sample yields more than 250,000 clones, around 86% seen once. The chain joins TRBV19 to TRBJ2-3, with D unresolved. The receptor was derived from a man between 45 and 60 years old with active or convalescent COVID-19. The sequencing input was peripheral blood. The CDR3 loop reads CASSIGGADTQYF. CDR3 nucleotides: TGTGCCAGTAGTATAGGAGGCGCAGATACGCAGTATTTT.